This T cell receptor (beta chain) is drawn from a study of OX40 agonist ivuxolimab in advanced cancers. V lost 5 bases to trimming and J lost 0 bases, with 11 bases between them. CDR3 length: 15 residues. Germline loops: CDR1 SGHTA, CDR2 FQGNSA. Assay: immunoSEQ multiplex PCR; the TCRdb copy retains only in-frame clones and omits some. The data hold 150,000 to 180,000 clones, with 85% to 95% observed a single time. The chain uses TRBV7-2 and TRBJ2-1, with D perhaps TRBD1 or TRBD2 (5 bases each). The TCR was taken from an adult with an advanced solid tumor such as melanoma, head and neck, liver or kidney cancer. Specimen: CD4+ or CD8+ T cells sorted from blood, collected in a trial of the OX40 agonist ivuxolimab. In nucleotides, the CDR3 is TGTGCCAGCAGCCCCATCGGGGCCTCCTACAATGAGCAGTTCTTC. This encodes CASSPIGASYNEQFF.